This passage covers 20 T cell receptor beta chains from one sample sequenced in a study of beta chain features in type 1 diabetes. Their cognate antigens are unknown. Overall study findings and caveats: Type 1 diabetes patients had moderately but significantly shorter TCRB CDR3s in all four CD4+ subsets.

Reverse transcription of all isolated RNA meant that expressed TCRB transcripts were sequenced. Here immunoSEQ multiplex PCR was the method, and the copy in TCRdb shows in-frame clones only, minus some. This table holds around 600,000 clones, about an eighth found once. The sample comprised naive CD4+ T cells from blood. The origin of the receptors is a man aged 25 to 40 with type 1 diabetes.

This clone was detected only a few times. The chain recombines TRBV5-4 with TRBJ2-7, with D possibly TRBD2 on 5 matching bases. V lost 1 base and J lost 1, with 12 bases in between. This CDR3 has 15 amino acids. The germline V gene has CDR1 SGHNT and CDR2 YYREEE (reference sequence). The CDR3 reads CASSLNEGASYEQYF. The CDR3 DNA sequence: TGTGCCAGCAGCTTGAACGAGGGTGCGTCCTACGAGCAGTACTTC.

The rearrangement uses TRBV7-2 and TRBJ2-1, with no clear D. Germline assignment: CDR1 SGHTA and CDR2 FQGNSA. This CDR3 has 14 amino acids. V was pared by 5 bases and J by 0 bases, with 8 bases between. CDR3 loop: CASSDLSSYNEQFF. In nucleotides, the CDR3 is TGTGCCAGCAGCGACTTGAGCTCCTACAATGAGCAGTTCTTC.

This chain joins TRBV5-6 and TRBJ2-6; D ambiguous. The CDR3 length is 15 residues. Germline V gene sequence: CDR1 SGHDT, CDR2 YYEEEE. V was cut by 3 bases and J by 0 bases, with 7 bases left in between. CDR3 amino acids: CASSSSYSGANVLTF. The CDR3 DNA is TGTGCCAGCAGCTCCAGTTACTCTGGGGCCAACGTCCTGACTTTC.

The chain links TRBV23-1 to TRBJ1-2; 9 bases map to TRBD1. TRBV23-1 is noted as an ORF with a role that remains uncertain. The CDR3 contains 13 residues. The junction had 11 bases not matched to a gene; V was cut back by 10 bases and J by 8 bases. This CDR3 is CATPMDRGRGYTF. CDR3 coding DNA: TGCGCCACGCCGATGGACAGGGGTAGGGGCTACACCTTC.

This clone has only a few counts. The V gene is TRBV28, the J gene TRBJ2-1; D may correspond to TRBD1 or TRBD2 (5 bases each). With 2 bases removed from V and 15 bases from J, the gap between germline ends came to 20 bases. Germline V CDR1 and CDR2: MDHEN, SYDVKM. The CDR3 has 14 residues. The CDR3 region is CASSLRRVSGLRFF. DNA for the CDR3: TGTGCCAGCAGTTTACGGCGGGTGTCGGGGCTACGGTTCTTC.

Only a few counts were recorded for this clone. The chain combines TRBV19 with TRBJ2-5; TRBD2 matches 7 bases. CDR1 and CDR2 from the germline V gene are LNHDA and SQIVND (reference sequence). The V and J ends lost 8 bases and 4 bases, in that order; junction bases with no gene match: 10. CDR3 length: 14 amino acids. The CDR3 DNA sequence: TGTGCCAGTGCGGACGGGACTATCCCAGAGACCCAGTACTTC. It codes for CASADGTIPETQYF. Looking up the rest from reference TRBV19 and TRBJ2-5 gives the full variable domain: DGGITQSPKYLFRKEGQNVTLSCEQNLNHDAMYWYRQDPGQGLRLIYYSQIVNDFQKGDIAEGYSVSREKKESFPLTVTSAQKNPTAFYLCASADGTIPETQYFGPGTRLLVL.

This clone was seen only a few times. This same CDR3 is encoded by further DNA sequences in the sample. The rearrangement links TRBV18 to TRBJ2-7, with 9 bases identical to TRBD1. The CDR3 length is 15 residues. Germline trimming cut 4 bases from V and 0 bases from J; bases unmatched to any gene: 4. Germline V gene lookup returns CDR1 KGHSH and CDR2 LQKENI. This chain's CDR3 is CASSLGQGSSYEQYF. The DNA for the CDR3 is TGTGCCAGCTCACTAGGACAGGGGTCCTCCTACGAGCAGTACTTC.

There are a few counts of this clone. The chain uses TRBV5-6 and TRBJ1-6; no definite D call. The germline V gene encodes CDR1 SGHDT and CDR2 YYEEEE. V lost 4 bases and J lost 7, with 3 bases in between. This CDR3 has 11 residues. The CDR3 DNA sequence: TGTGCCAGCAGCCAAAATTCACCCCTCCACTTT. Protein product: CASSQNSPLHF.

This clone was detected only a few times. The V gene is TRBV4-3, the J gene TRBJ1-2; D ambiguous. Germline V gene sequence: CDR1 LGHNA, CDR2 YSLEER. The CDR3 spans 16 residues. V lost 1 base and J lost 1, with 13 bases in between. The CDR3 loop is CASSQGTAGNNYGYTF. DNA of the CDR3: TGCGCCAGCAGCCAAGGCACGGCGGGCAATAACTATGGCTACACCTTC.

The CDR3 protein is CSVRTSGGAFETQYF. The DNA of the CDR3 is TGCAGCGTCAGGACTAGCGGGGGGGCCTTTGAGACCCAGTACTTC. This rearrangement joins TRBV29-1 to TRBJ2-5, with 15 positions matching TRBD2. Germline values: CDR1 SQVTM, CDR2 ANQGSEA. The CDR3 has 15 residues. V was clipped by 6 bases and J by 5 bases; unmatched bases: 7.

The DNA of the CDR3 is TGTGCCAGCAGCTGGACTAGCGGGGGGTACAATGAGCAGTTCTTC. This codes for CASSWTSGGYNEQFF. V gene TRBV5-4 combines with J gene TRBJ2-1, with 14 positions matching TRBD2. The ends lost 3 bases at V and 4 bases at J; junction bases unmatched: 0. This CDR3 contains 15 residues. The germline V gene encodes CDR1 SGHNT and CDR2 YYREEE (reference sequence).

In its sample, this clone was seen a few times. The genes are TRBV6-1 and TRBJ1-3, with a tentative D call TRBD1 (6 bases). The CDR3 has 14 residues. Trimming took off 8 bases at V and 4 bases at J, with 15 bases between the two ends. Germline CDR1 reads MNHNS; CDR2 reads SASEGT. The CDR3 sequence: CASWAGVEGNTIYF. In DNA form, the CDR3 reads TGTGCCAGCTGGGCAGGGGTAGAGGGAAACACCATATATTTT.

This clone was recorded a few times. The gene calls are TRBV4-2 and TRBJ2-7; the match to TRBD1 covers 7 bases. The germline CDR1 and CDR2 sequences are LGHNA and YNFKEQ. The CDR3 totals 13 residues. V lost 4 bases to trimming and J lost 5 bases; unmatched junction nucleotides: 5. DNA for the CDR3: TGTGCCAGCAGCCTTGAGACAGGGAACGAGCAGTACTTC. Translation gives CASSLETGNEQYF.

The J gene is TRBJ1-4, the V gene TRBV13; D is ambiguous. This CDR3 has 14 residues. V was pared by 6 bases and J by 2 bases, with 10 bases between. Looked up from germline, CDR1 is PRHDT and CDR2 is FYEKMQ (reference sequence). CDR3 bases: TGTGCCAGCAGTCATAAAATCACTAATGAAAAACTGTTTTTT. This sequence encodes CASSHKITNEKLFF.

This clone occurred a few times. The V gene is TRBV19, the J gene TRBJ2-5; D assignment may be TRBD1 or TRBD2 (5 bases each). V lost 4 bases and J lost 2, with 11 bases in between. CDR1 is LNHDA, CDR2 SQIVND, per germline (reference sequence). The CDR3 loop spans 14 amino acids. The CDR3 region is CASSTGTAQETQYF. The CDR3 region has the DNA TGTGCCAGTAGTACCGGGACGGCTCAAGAGACCCAGTACTTC.

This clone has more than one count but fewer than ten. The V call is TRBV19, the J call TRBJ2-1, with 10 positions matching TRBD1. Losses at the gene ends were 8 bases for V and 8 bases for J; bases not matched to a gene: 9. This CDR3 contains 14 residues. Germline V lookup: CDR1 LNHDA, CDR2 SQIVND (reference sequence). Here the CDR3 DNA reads TGTGCCAGTCCACCGGGACAGGGGATGGATGAGCAGTTCTTC. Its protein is CASPPGQGMDEQFF.

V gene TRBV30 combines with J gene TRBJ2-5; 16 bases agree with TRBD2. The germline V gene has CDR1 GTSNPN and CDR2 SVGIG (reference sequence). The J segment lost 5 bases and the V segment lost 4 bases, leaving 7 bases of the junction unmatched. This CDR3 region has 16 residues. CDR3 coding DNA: TGTGCCTGGAATACCGGGACTAGCGGGGGGGCGGAGACCCAGTACTTC. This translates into CAWNTGTSGGAETQYF.

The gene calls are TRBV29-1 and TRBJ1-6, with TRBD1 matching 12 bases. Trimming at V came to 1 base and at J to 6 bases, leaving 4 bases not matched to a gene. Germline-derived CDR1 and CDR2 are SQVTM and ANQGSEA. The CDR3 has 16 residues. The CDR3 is CSVEVPGQGANSPLHF. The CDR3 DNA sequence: TGCAGCGTTGAAGTTCCGGGACAGGGGGCTAATTCACCCCTCCACTTT. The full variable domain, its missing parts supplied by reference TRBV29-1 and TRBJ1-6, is SAVISQKPSRDICQRGTSLTIQCQVDSQVTMMFWYRQQPGQSLTLIATANQGSEATYESGFVIDKFPISRPNLTFSTLTVSNMSPEDSSIYLCSVEVPGQGANSPLHFGNGTRLTVT.

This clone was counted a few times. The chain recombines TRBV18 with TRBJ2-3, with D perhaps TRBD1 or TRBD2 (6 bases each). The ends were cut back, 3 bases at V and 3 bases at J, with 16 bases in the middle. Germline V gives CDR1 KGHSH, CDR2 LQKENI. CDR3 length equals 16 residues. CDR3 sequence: CASSPSRGGGTDTQYF. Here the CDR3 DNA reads TGTGCCAGCTCACCCTCTAGAGGGGGAGGAACAGATACGCAGTATTTT.

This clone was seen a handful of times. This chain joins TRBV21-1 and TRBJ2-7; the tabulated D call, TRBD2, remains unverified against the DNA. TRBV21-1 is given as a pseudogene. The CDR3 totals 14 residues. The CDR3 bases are TGTGCCAGCCCTGGCCCCGTACGGGACTACGAGCAGTACTTC. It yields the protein CASPGPVRDYEQYF.